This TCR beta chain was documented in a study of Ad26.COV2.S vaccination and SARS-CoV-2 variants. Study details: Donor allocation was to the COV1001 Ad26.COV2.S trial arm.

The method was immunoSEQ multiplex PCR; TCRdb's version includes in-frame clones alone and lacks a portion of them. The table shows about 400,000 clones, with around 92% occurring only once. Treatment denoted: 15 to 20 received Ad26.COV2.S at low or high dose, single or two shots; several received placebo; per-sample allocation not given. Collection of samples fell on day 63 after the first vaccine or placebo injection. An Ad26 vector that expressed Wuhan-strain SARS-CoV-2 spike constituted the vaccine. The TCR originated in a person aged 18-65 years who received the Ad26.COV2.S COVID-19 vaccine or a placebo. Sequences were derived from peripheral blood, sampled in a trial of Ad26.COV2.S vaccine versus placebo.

The CDR3 protein is CASSQERSGMRNEQYF. For the CDR3, the DNA is TGTGCCAGCAGCCAAGAACGCTCAGGGATGAGGAACGAGCAGTACTTC. The rearrangement uses TRBV14 and TRBJ2-7; D perhaps matches TRBD1 (5 bases). Trimming removed 0 bases from V and 5 bases from J, with 17 bases in between. Germline V gene lookup returns CDR1 SGHDN and CDR2 FVKESK. This CDR3 region has 16 residues. Using reference TRBV14 and TRBJ2-7 for the parts outside the CDR3, the full variable domain is EAGVTQFPSHSVIEKGQTVTLRCDPISGHDNLYWYRRVMGKEIKFLLHFVKESKQDESGMPNNRFLAERTGGTYSTLKVQPAELEDSGVYFCASSQERSGMRNEQYFGPGTRLTVT.